This T cell receptor (beta chain) was profiled in a study of T cells in tuberculosis. About the research overall: In South Africa, adults with active tuberculosis were compared with IGRA-negative and latently infected IGRA-positive adolescents.

TCRdb's table, derived via immunoSEQ multiplex PCR, lists solely in-frame clones and lacks some. The sample yields roughly 28,000 clones, 90% seen once. V shed 4 bases, J shed 5 bases, and the junction held 11 bases outside the gene matches. CDR3 size: 15 residues. The germline V gene encodes CDR1 SQVTM and CDR2 ANQGSEA. This receptor was obtained from a donor between 10 and 35 years old with latent tuberculosis or without tuberculosis infection. The rearrangement links TRBV29-1 to TRBJ2-5; 9 nucleotides agree with TRBD2. The sample was PBMCs. The CDR3 DNA is TGCAGCGTTGGTATCGATAGCGGGGGAGGGGAGACCCAGTACTTC. Translated: CSVGIDSGGGETQYF.